This TCR beta chain came from a study of blood T cell repertoires in COVID-19 (dated by TCRdb to between 2020 and 2021). Concerning the study at large: Collaborator samples came from the United States, Italy and Spain and covered acute and convalescent phases of COVID-19. The prospective study material was composed of cDNA or gDNA derived from T cells, B-cell-depleted T cells, or PBMCs. Samples came from the ongoing ImmuneRACE study (first 160 participants) plus 1,254 subjects from 6 global collaborators. Subjects who had been exposed to COVID-19, were actively infected with it, or had recovered from it provided the deeply sampled blood TCRbeta repertoires that made up the dataset. The repertoires were made available in a free public database intended to serve as a resource for research on the immune response to SARS-CoV-2. Where available, HLA class I and class II types were taken from metadata supplied by the sample provider and were not determined by assay-based typing. The sample metadata nearly always contained a de-identified subject ID, COVID-19 status, age in years and sex. What the authors observed across the whole study: The quantity of clinical and demographic metadata differed by source and by participant and was supplied without curation.

Note on this clone: This clone's antigen is unknown. Nothing much larger sits one base from this clone, and base qualities are not available.

Whole blood was collected in K2EDTA tubes by collaborating institutions according to the institutions' own protocols. For TCRbeta analysis, collaborator samples were shipped as frozen whole blood, as isolated PBMCs, or as DNA extracted from either sample type. V is reduced by 3 bases and J by 1 base, leaving a spacing of 15 bases between them. Taken from cysteine to phenylalanine, the CDR3 has 17 residues. Only the CDR3 portion is preserved as DNA: 51 bases, with reading frame beginning at the first base. The germline V gene (reference sequence) provides CDR1 LGHDT and CDR2 YNNKEL. TCRbeta CDR3 regions were amplified from genomic DNA by means of the immunoSEQ Assay, a bias-controlled multiplex PCR. From the authors' description of their analysis: The number of nucleated cells in each sample was estimated from the amplification of reference gene primers within the assay. Sequence reads were collapsed and filtered to measure the absolute abundance of every unique TCRbeta CDR3 rearrangement. For each sample, productive Simpson clonality was calculated as the square root of Simpson's diversity index over productive rearrangements. Not all clones reach the TCRdb copy of this immuneACCESS table, which keeps in-frame sequences only. Checked studies attribute under half of the gap to unresolved V genes and leave the rest unexplained. That table furnishes V, J and clone size, whereas the DNA furnished D and trimming. Present in this sample are about 100,000 clones, roughly 88% of which were seen just once. The leading ten clones occupy under 5.5% of the sample.

Rearrangement joined TRBV3-1 (or the pseudogene TRBV3-2) to TRBJ2-2; TRBD1 is a weak D gene call, 5 bases matching. The TCR sequence derives from a human donor in a cohort sampled during active COVID-19. Material: peripheral blood. The DNA is TGTGCCAGCAGCCACCCCCTCCAGGACAAGAACACCGGGGAGCTGTTTTTT. This is translated as CASSHPLQDKNTGELFF.